This record covers a single T cell receptor (beta chain). Its matching antigen is unknown. Each donor's status was that of a healthy bone marrow donor. This CDR3 comprises 14 residues. V lost 5 bases, J lost 3 bases, and 7 bases stayed unmatched. Per the germline V gene, CDR1 is SGHTA and CDR2 is FQGNSA. The data derive from a study of cytomegalovirus exposure and HLA in healthy donors. At the level of the study: An early release of data contained about 85 million unique TCRs, which came from HLA-typed donors.

The PCR employed 60 Vbeta primers together with 13 Jbeta primers. The protocol was immunoSEQ multiplex PCR, while the TCRdb copy is restricted to in-frame clones and leaves out a portion. The data contain 110,000 to 150,000 clones, roughly three quarters of them singletons. Regarding the study as a whole: Looking again later, the authors saw that most CMV-associated TCR beta chains seemed HLA-restricted. A missense variant in DCLRE1C was later tied to TCR beta V- and J-gene trimming.

The TCR originated in a man aged 18-30 years in good health and CMV-seronegative. The rearrangement links TRBV7-2 to TRBJ2-7; TRBD1 agrees at 7 bases. Sequences were obtained from PBMCs. CDR3 bases: TGTGCCAGCAGCCCCGCCGACAGGGTCTACGAGCAGTACTTC. Translated: CASSPADRVYEQYF.